A single sample gave rise to the 27 T cell receptor beta chains below, sequenced in a study of cytomegalovirus exposure and HLA in healthy donors. 60 Vbeta and 13 Jbeta primers were used in PCR. Assay used: immunoSEQ multiplex PCR; TCRdb lists only in-frame clones, some missing. The data hold 150,000 to 200,000 clones, with around two thirds observed a single time. The sample comprised PBMCs. These receptors all come from a man under 40 in good health and CMV-seropositive.

This clone has only a few counts. CDR3 region: CASSELGTGFYEQYF. CDR3 DNA sequence: TGTGCCAGCAGTGAATTGGGGACAGGGTTCTACGAGCAGTACTTC. The rearrangement links TRBV6-1 to TRBJ2-7, with 9 bases aligning to TRBD1. Germline V gene sequence: CDR1 MNHNS, CDR2 SASEGT. The CDR3 covers 15 residues. V shed 2 bases and J 3 bases; nucleotides not matched to a gene: 5.

The chain combines TRBV5-8 with TRBJ1-1, with 9 bases identical to TRBD1. Trimming cost V 3 bases and J 0 bases; bases outside gene matches: 6. CDR1 and CDR2 (germline): SGHTS, YDEGEE. CDR3 length equals 16 residues. The CDR3 coding sequence is TGTGCCAGCAGCTCCGGGACAGGGTACATGAACACTGAAGCTTTCTTT. As protein: CASSSGTGYMNTEAFF.

There are a few counts of this clone. The chain recombines TRBV19 with TRBJ2-5; no definite D call. The DNA matches TRBJ2-7 better at its end, which makes the J call doubtful. The CDR3 spans 13 residues. CDR1 and CDR2 (germline): LNHDA, SQIVND (reference sequence). The CDR3 DNA sequence: TGTGCCAGTAGTATAGTGCCCAACTACGAGCAGTACTTC. Its translation: CASSIVPNYEQYF.

V gene TRBV7-8 combines with J gene TRBJ1-1, with TRBD1 matching 10 bases. CDR3 length equals 15 residues. Germline V gene sequence: CDR1 SGHVS, CDR2 FQNEAQ. The J segment lost 4 bases and the V segment lost 9 bases, leaving 11 bases of the junction unmatched. CDR3: CASLNRDRGTTEAFF. DNA for the CDR3: TGTGCCAGTTTAAACCGGGACAGGGGTACCACTGAAGCTTTCTTT.

The chain carries TRBV11-3 and TRBJ2-1; 9 bases map to TRBD2. Germline V gene lookup returns CDR1 SGHNT and CDR2 YENEEA. Unmatched junction bases numbered 11, after V lost 10 bases and J lost 7 bases. This CDR3 is 14 amino acids long. The CDR3 nucleotides are TGTGCCACCCAAGGGCCTAGCGGGACAAATGAGCAGTTCTTC. Residues: CATQGPSGTNEQFF.

This clone was recorded once. V is TRBV13 and J is TRBJ1-1; D call uncertain. Germline V gene sequence: CDR1 PRHDT, CDR2 FYEKMQ (reference sequence). This CDR3 spans 11 amino acids. Trimming removed 7 bases at V and 4 bases at J, with 7 bases between. The chain's CDR3 is CASMASTEAFF. The DNA of the CDR3 is TGTGCCAGCATGGCAAGCACTGAAGCTTTCTTT. Full variable domain (outside the CDR3, taken from reference TRBV13 and TRBJ1-1): AAGVIQSPRHLIKEKRETATLKCYPIPRHDTVYWYQQGPGQDPQFLISFYEKMQSDKGSIPDRFSAQQFSDYHSELNMSSLELGDSALYFCASMASTEAFFGQGTRLTVV.

The DNA for the CDR3 is TGCGCCAGCAGCCAAGATTCTGCAGGGGGCTATAATTCACCCCTCCACTTT. Translation gives CASSQDSAGGYNSPLHF. The chain combines TRBV4-1 with TRBJ1-6; 7 bases are shared with TRBD1. CDR3 size: 17 residues. CDR1 and CDR2 from the germline V gene are MGHRA and YSYEKL. V lost 0 bases, J lost 3 bases, and 5 bases stayed unmatched.

The chain couples TRBV19 to TRBJ2-7, with D tentatively TRBD2 (7 bases). The V end was cut by 7 bases, the J end by 2 bases, with 18 bases between. Germline V gene data show CDR1 as LNHDA and CDR2 as SQIVND (reference sequence). The CDR3 spans 15 residues. CDR3 DNA: TGTGCCAGTAACCCCGGGACGGGGGGCACCTACGAGCAGTACTTC. Protein: CASNPGTGGTYEQYF.

CDR3 sequence reads: CASSFRGAYLYGYTF. The CDR3 nucleotides are TGTGCCAGCAGTTTCAGAGGCGCCTATCTCTATGGCTACACCTTC. The rearrangement uses TRBV28 and TRBJ1-2; D unresolved. Germline V gene lookup returns CDR1 MDHEN and CDR2 SYDVKM. The CDR3 runs 15 residues. V was clipped by 3 bases and J by 4 bases, with 15 bases between them.

The chain recombines TRBV11-3 with TRBJ1-1; weak D call: TRBD1 (6 bases). The CDR3 loop spans 14 amino acids. The germline V and J ends were trimmed by 10 bases and 1 base, with 16 bases remaining between them. The germline V gene encodes CDR1 SGHNT and CDR2 YENEEA. The CDR3 DNA reads as TGTGCCATCGGGGGGGGCAGAGAGAACACTGAAGCTTTCTTT. Amino acid sequence: CAIGGGRENTEAFF.

The chain recombines TRBV5-8 with TRBJ2-1, with TRBD1 matching 7 bases. The V and J ends lost 4 bases and 14 bases, in that order; junction bases with no gene match: 9. CDR3 length equals 12 residues. Germline CDR1 is SGHTS and CDR2 is YDEGEE. CDR3 nucleotides: TGTGCCAGCAGCCCGGGACAGAATTTTAAGTTCTTC. As protein: CASSPGQNFKFF.

The sample holds one count of this clone. This sequence joins TRBV19 and TRBJ2-3; 7 bases match TRBD2. The CDR3 totals 18 residues. Germline-derived CDR1 and CDR2 are LNHDA and SQIVND (reference sequence). With 0 bases clipped from V and 2 bases from J, the junction kept 11 bases outside the gene matches. CDR3 sequence reads: CASSIDARAGIITDTQYF. The CDR3 DNA reads as TGTGCCAGTAGTATAGACGCCCGAGCGGGGATAATCACAGATACGCAGTATTTT.

This clone turned up a few times. The CDR3 nucleotides read TGTGCCAGCAGTGGACTAGCGGGAGGGCCCGGGGAGCTGTTTTTT. It translates to CASSGLAGGPGELFF. This chain uses TRBV6-1 with TRBJ2-2; 14 bases map to TRBD2. This CDR3 is built from 15 residues. V was pared by 4 bases and J by 6 bases, with 1 base of the junction left unmatched. CDR1 is MNHNS, CDR2 SASEGT, per germline.

V and J are TRBV29-1 and TRBJ1-5; maybe TRBD1 (5 bases). The V gene lost 6 bases and the J gene lost 7 bases, with 16 bases spanning the gap. There are 13 residues in the CDR3. Germline V gene sequence: CDR1 SQVTM, CDR2 ANQGSEA. The chain's CDR3 is CSVLGTRWQPQHF. The CDR3 DNA reads as TGCAGCGTGTTGGGGACTCGATGGCAGCCCCAGCATTTT.

The genes are TRBV5-1 and TRBJ2-1; 12 positions match TRBD2. The CDR3 contains 15 residues. The germline V gene has CDR1 SGHRS and CDR2 YFSETQ. Germline trimming cut 0 bases from V and 9 bases from J; bases unmatched to any gene: 4. The CDR3 is CASSLGLAGAVEQFF. For the CDR3, the DNA is TGCGCCAGCAGCTTGGGACTAGCGGGGGCAGTTGAGCAGTTCTTC.

The V and J genes are TRBV27 and TRBJ2-3; perhaps TRBD2 as D (6 bases). This CDR3 contains 14 residues. The ends were cut back, 5 bases at V and 4 bases at J, with 13 bases in the middle. Germline CDR1 and CDR2: MNHEY and SMNVEV (reference sequence). The CDR3 nucleotides are TGTGCCAGCAGTCCCTCGGGGAGGCCAGATACGCAGTATTTT. It translates to CASSPSGRPDTQYF.

V is TRBV4-1 and J is TRBJ2-1; 16 bases are shared with TRBD2. V trimming: 2 bases; J trimming: 6 bases; junction bases outside the gene matches: 4. The CDR3 extends over 17 amino acids. Germline CDR1 and CDR2: MGHRA and YSYEKL. This CDR3 is CASSQLGLAGGVNEQFF. CDR3 nucleotide sequence: TGCGCCAGCAGCCAACTGGGACTAGCGGGAGGGGTCAATGAGCAGTTCTTC.

Concerning this clone itself: This likely traces to a read error, being one base from a far larger clone. V is TRBV7-2 and J is TRBJ2-7, with 9 bases that match TRBD1. Germline V lookup: CDR1 SGHTA, CDR2 FQGNSA. The J segment lost 3 bases and the V segment lost 5 bases, leaving 5 bases of the junction unmatched. This CDR3 contains 14 residues. CDR3 region: CASSPWTGDYEQYF. The CDR3 bases are TGTGCCAGCAGCCCGTGGACAGGGGACTACGAGCAGTACTTC.

This chain joins TRBV5-1 and TRBJ2-3, with no clear D. V lost 0 bases and J lost 0, with 5 bases in between. This CDR3 spans 14 amino acids. Per the germline V gene, CDR1 is SGHRS and CDR2 is YFSETQ. The CDR3 loop reads CASSLGHSTDTQYF. In DNA, the CDR3 is TGCGCCAGCAGCTTGGGACATAGCACAGATACGCAGTATTTT.

The chain is built from TRBV18 and TRBJ2-7; 16 bases match TRBD2. Germline CDR1 KGHSH, CDR2 LQKENI. The CDR3 is 18 amino acids. V gave up 0 bases and J gave up 1 base; unmatched junction bases: 3. The CDR3 reads CASSPPGLAGGLSYEQYF. The CDR3 DNA sequence: TGTGCCAGCTCACCACCGGGACTAGCGGGAGGGCTTTCCTACGAGCAGTACTTC.

This chain links TRBV11-1 with TRBJ2-7; D ambiguous. The V gene's germline CDR1 is SGHAT and CDR2 FQDESV (reference sequence). This CDR3 spans 14 amino acids. Between the trimmed V and J ends, which lost 1 base and 3 bases, there was a span of 10 bases. The CDR3 DNA reads as TGTGCCAGCAGCTTAGGCGGCCTCGTCTACGAGCAGTACTTC. Translating gives CASSLGGLVYEQYF.

In nucleotides, the CDR3 is TGTGCCAGCAGCTTAGTAGGGGACAGGGATCAGCCCCAGCATTTT. It specifies CASSLVGDRDQPQHF. The chain is built from TRBV7-2 and TRBJ1-5; 9 bases agree with TRBD1. Germline loops: CDR1 SGHTA, CDR2 FQGNSA. V gave up 1 base and J gave up 5 bases; unmatched junction bases: 3. The CDR3 runs to 15 residues. Combining the CDR3 with reference TRBV7-2 and TRBJ1-5 gives the whole variable domain GAGVSQSPSNKVTEKGKDVELRCDPISGHTALYWYRQSLGQGLEFLIYFQGNSAPDKSGLPSDRFSAERTGGSVSTLTIQRTQQEDSAVYLCASSLVGDRDQPQHFGDGTRLSIL.

The chain is built from TRBV6-1 and TRBJ2-7; TRBD1 agrees at 7 bases. The CDR3 length is 15 residues. Trimming cost V 4 bases and J 1 base; bases outside gene matches: 7. Germline V gene sequence: CDR1 MNHNS, CDR2 SASEGT. CDR3 coding DNA: TGTGCCAGCAGTGGACTTGGGGACAGATCCTACGAGCAGTACTTC. Amino acids: CASSGLGDRSYEQYF.

This clone was seen only a few times. This sequence joins TRBV10-2 and TRBJ2-5, with D possibly TRBD2 on 7 matching bases. The J call may be mistaken, given a closer DNA end match to TRBJ2-7. The V gene's germline CDR1 is WSHSY and CDR2 SAAADI. The CDR3 consists of 15 residues. The CDR3 region is CASRGRGGLSYEQYF. CDR3 sequence (DNA): TGCGCCAGCAGGGGAAGGGGGGGCCTCTCCTACGAGCAGTACTTC.

This clone was picked up a small number of times. Sequence at one end of the junction differs from germline and may be a read error. The chain employs TRBV7-9 and TRBJ1-1; 7 bases are shared with TRBD1. In germline, CDR1 is SEHNR, CDR2 FQNEAQ (reference sequence). The CDR3 is made up of 13 amino acids. The CDR3 region is CSSSLTGATEAFF. CDR3 sequence (DNA): TGTTCCAGCAGCCTTACAGGGGCCACTGAAGCTTTCTTT.

This clone has a handful of counts. This chain links TRBV6-5 with TRBJ1-2; possible D gene TRBD1, 6 bases. CDR1 is MNHEY, CDR2 SVGAGI, per germline. V was trimmed by 6 bases and J by 3 bases, leaving 14 bases between them. CDR3 length equals 14 residues. This chain's CDR3 is CASRYGRTDYGYTF. The DNA of the CDR3 is TGTGCCAGCAGATACGGTAGGACAGACTATGGCTACACCTTC.

This chain links TRBV19 with TRBJ2-4, with D unclear. Germline V gene sequence: CDR1 LNHDA, CDR2 SQIVND (reference sequence). This CDR3 has 11 residues. V lost 3 bases and J lost 8, with 5 bases in between. DNA for the CDR3: TGTGCCAGTAGTATCAGATACATTCAGTACTTC. Residues: CASSIRYIQYF.